These 11 T cell receptor beta chains came from one sample sequenced in a study of T cells in Graves' hyperthyroidism and ophthalmopathy. TCR beta CDR3 sequences were amplified from RNA transcripts. Initially, a first-round RT-PCR of the TCR CDR3 employed the HTBI primer set. TCRdb fed the multiplex PCR reads into MiXCR, producing one record per CDR3 protein. Of around 610,000 distinct CDR3 sequences listed, about 15% are singletons. Sequencing input: blood. The receptors were gathered from a woman in her thirties or forties with Graves' ophthalmopathy.

This clonotype was detected ten times or more. This chain connects TRBV15 to TRBJ2-6; the D is unclear. Trimming left V 5 bases short and J 1 base short, with 18 bases between. CDR3 length equals 18 residues. In germline, CDR1 is LNHNV, CDR2 YYDKDF (reference sequence). The CDR3 DNA sequence: TGTGCCACCAGCGCGAGTCTGGGTAGTCTTTCTGGGGCCAACGTCCTGACTTTC. Translating it yields CATSASLGSLSGANVLTF.

To note about this clonotype: This CDR3 fails to terminate in the conserved phenylalanine or tryptophan, so it likely reflects a read error. The chain's CDR3 is CASSLPSGSLRETQYL. The CDR3 bases are TGCGCCAGCAGCTTGCCTAGCGGGAGTTTGAGGGAGACCCAGTACCTC. The V call is TRBV5-1, the J call TRBJ2-5; 10 nucleotides agree with TRBD2. The CDR3 is made up of 16 amino acids. Germline V gives CDR1 SGHRS, CDR2 YFSETQ. Trimming cost V 1 base and J 5 bases; bases outside gene matches: 8.

This clonotype was detected many times. This sequence joins TRBV15 and TRBJ1-6; no clear D gene. Trimming cost V 0 bases and J 11 bases, with 5 bases left between them. Germline values: CDR1 LNHNV, CDR2 YYDKDF (reference sequence). The CDR3 length is 12 residues. CDR3 protein: CATSRDGTPLHF. The DNA of the CDR3 is TGTGCCACCAGCAGAGATGGGACACCCCTCCACTTT.

This clonotype appeared a few times. The chain couples TRBV5-1 to TRBJ2-2; possible D gene TRBD1, 5 bases. The CDR3 is made up of 15 amino acids. V was clipped by 6 bases and J by 0 bases, with 12 bases between them. Germline lookup yields CDR1 SGHRS and CDR2 YFSETQ. CDR3 residues: CASNGANANTGELFF. For the CDR3, the DNA is TGCGCCAGCAATGGGGCAAACGCGAACACCGGGGAGCTGTTTTTT.

This clonotype was detected a few times. Here the CDR3 reads CASSPTGGFGQPQHF. For the CDR3, the DNA is TGTGCCAGTAGCCCTACAGGGGGCTTCGGTCAGCCCCAGCATTTT. The V and J genes are TRBV19 and TRBJ1-5; 9 nucleotides match TRBD1. CDR3 length: 15 residues. V trimming: 6 bases; J trimming: 6 bases; junction bases outside the gene matches: 9. Looked up from germline, CDR1 is LNHDA and CDR2 is SQIVND (reference sequence).

About this clonotype: A read error may be the cause here, since a much bigger clone is one base away. This chain uses TRBV12-3 or TRBV12-4 with TRBJ2-2; TRBD1 matches at 8 bases. The length of the CDR3 is 17 residues. The CDR3 here is CAGSLNRDRLAAGELFF. Here the CDR3 DNA reads TGTGCCGGCAGTTTAAACCGGGACAGGTTGGCGGCCGGGGAGCTGTTTTTT.

This clonotype showed up many times. The chain employs TRBV7-8 and TRBJ2-5; TRBD2 matches 9 bases. Germline V gene data show CDR1 as SGHVS and CDR2 as FQNEAQ. V lost 3 bases, J lost 5 bases, and 13 bases stayed unmatched. This CDR3 has 17 amino acids. The CDR3 DNA sequence: TGTGCCAGCAGCTTGCGGGAGGGAGGCGGATTGAGGGAGACCCAGTACTTC. Its protein product is CASSLREGGGLRETQYF.

This clonotype was found many times. This rearrangement joins TRBV7-8 to TRBJ2-5, with a tentative D call TRBD2 (5 bases). The CDR3 totals 15 residues. Trimming took off 1 base at V and 2 bases at J, with 11 bases between the two ends. Germline V lookup: CDR1 SGHVS, CDR2 FQNEAQ. The CDR3 loop is CASSLGGFPQETQYF. The CDR3 DNA sequence: TGTGCCAGCAGCTTAGGAGGGTTCCCTCAAGAGACCCAGTACTTC.

Many counts were recorded for this clonotype. The chain joins TRBV6-5 to TRBJ1-1, with 8 bases lining up with TRBD1. Germline CDR1 and CDR2: MNHEY and SVGAGI. V trimming: 2 bases; J trimming: 2 bases; junction bases outside the gene matches: 7. The CDR3 is 16 residues long. The CDR3 spells CASSYPGGLINTEAFF. As DNA, the CDR3 is TGTGCCAGCAGTTACCCAGGGGGCCTAATAAACACTGAAGCTTTCTTT.

Concerning this clonotype: At one end, the junction sequence differs from germline, possibly due to a read error. The chain carries TRBV4-2 and TRBJ1-1; D possibly corresponds to TRBD1 (6 bases). The CDR3 contains 16 residues. Germline-derived CDR1 and CDR2 are LGHNA and YNFKEQ. The CDR3 is CASSQDSGGVNTEAFF. CDR3 bases: TGTGCAAGCAGCCAAGATTCCGGGGGCGTGAACACTGAAGCTTTCTTT.

This clonotype was detected a few times. This chain links TRBV6-5 with TRBJ1-6; 9 bases match TRBD1. There are 16 residues in the CDR3. The V gene end was trimmed by 2 bases and the J gene end by 10 bases; junction bases not matched to a gene: 9. Germline lookup yields CDR1 MNHEY and CDR2 SVGAGI. The CDR3 here is CASSYTGTGNISPLHF. CDR3 nucleotides: TGTGCCAGCAGTTACACAGGGACAGGGAATATCTCACCCCTCCACTTT.